This paragraph reports one T cell receptor (beta chain). This sample was taken from a study of blood T cell repertoires in COVID-19. Background on the study: The study drew acute and convalescent COVID-19 samples from the United States, Italy and Spain. T cells, B-cell-depleted T cells, or PBMCs provided the cDNA or gDNA that served as material.

Per the study methods: The authors estimated nucleated cell counts from reference gene primer amplification. Here immunoSEQ multiplex PCR was the method, and the copy in TCRdb shows in-frame clones only, minus some. V and J calls and clone size are those listed in that table; D and trimming were worked out from the DNA. This table holds under 300,000 clones, about 83% found once. The CDR3 loop spans 15 amino acids. From germline, CDR1 is ENHRY and CDR2 SYGVKD. V lost 8 bases and J lost 1, with 15 bases in between. Sequenced sample: peripheral blood. The receptor comes from a man at least 80 years old with acute or convalescent COVID-19. The genes are TRBV10-3 and TRBJ1-3; TRBD1 might be the D (5 bases). The CDR3 DNA is TGTGCCATCGGGGACTCCCGGGCGTCTGGAAACACCATATATTTT. It translates to CAIGDSRASGNTIYF.